The entry that follows covers one TCR beta chain sequence. The antigen remains unidentified. This specimen comes from a study of T-cell reconstitution after alpha-beta-depleted transplantation in children. Study-level points and caveats: Expanded graft clones numbering several hundred reportedly gave rise to alpha-beta T cells about two months after transplant. One year after transplant, T-cell counts and diversity came mostly from newly produced T cells.

V was cut by 5 bases and J by 6 bases, with 10 bases left in between. CDR1 is SGHTA, CDR2 FQGNSA, per germline. The CDR3 consists of 12 residues. A library of TCRbeta sequences, prepared with unique molecular identifiers, was generated. Using its own MiXCR run on the PCR reads, TCRdb lists one record per CDR3 protein. The sample shows 100,000 or so distinct CDR3 sequences, around a quarter of them seen only once. Sequencing was performed on PBMCs, taken before TCRalphabeta/CD19-depleted stem cell transplant. The receptor was derived from a boy aged 2 to 9 with acute lymphoblastic leukemia, due to receive a stem cell transplant. V and J are TRBV7-2 and TRBJ1-2, with D perhaps matching TRBD1 (6 bases). The CDR3 bases are TGTGCCAGCAGCGGAAGGACAGATGGCTACACCTTC. Residues: CASSGRTDGYTF.